These 31 T cell receptor beta chains came from one sample sequenced in a study of post-analysis software for immune sequencing data. TCR beta cDNA libraries had unique molecular identifiers. TCRdb re-called the PCR reads with MiXCR, one entry per CDR3 protein. Among hundreds of thousands of distinct CDR3 sequences, 35% to 45% were seen once, and the ten largest hold roughly 8.2%. The antigens of these receptors remain unknown. The study's findings and limits: Patients had higher frequencies than controls of five TRBV segments, including TRBV5-6, TRBV5-1 and TRBV20-1.

Sequencing input: blood. The source is a girl aged 2 to 10 with multiple sclerosis.

This sequence joins TRBV6-5 and TRBJ2-3; tentative D call: TRBD2 (5 bases). Trimming left V 7 bases short and J 5 bases short, with 16 bases between. Germline CDR1 reads MNHEY; CDR2 reads SVGAGI. The CDR3 covers 14 residues. The CDR3, as DNA: TGTGCCAGCATTGGTCGTGGGAGAGGAGATACGCAGTATTTT. Translating gives CASIGRGRGDTQYF.

This clonotype has more than one count but fewer than ten. The genes are TRBV3-1 and TRBJ2-3, with D possibly being TRBD1 (6 bases). In germline, CDR1 is LGHDT, CDR2 YNNKEL (reference sequence). This CDR3 region has 14 residues. V was clipped by 4 bases and J by 3 bases, with 11 bases between them. The CDR3 here is CASSPPQGTDTQYF. CDR3 sequence (DNA): TGTGCCAGCAGCCCCCCACAGGGAACAGATACGCAGTATTTT.

The DNA of the CDR3 is TGTGCCACCAGCAGAGATGGTAGCGGGACCTACGAGCAGTACTTC. Its protein is CATSRDGSGTYEQYF. The V gene is TRBV15, the J gene TRBJ2-7, with TRBD2 matching over 8 bases. With 0 bases clipped from V and 2 bases from J, the junction kept 3 bases outside the gene matches. This CDR3 has 15 amino acids. Germline loops: CDR1 LNHNV, CDR2 YYDKDF (reference sequence).

The rearrangement joins TRBV18 to TRBJ1-4, with 7 bases lining up with TRBD1. Germline V gives CDR1 KGHSH, CDR2 LQKENI. The CDR3 runs to 13 residues. The junction had 2 bases not matched to a gene; V was cut back by 5 bases and J by 5 bases. CDR3 DNA: TGTGCCAGCTCAAAGGGACAGAATGAAAAACTGTTTTTT. Amino acids: CASSKGQNEKLFF. Full variable domain (missing parts from reference TRBV18 and TRBJ1-4): NAGVMQNPRHLVRRRGQEARLRCSPMKGHSHVYWYRQLPEEGLKFMVYLQKENIIDESGMPKERFSAEFPKEGPSILRIQQVVRGDSAAYFCASSKGQNEKLFFGSGTQLSVL.

With respect to this clonotype: A read error may explain this, as a much larger clone is one base away. J is TRBJ1-1 and V is TRBV2; weak D call: TRBD1 (5 bases). The length of the CDR3 is 13 residues. V was trimmed by 6 bases and J by 2 bases, leaving 10 bases between them. The germline V gene has CDR1 SNHLY and CDR2 FYNNEI. The CDR3 region is CASRFGGNTEAFF. As DNA, the CDR3 is TGTGCCAGCAGATTTGGGGGAAACACTGAAGCTTTCTTT. Full variable domain (outside the CDR3, taken from reference TRBV2 and TRBJ1-1): EPEVTQTPSHQVTQMGQEVILRCVPISNHLYFYWYRQILGQKVEFLVSFYNNEISEKSEIFDDQFSVERPDGSNFTLKIRSTKLEDSAMYFCASRFGGNTEAFFGQGTRLTVV.

This rearrangement joins TRBV5-1 to TRBJ1-1; 12 nucleotides line up with TRBD1. The V segment lost 2 bases and the J segment 8 bases; nucleotides outside the gene matches: 7. Germline lookup yields CDR1 SGHRS and CDR2 YFSETQ. CDR3 size: 15 residues. CDR3 bases: TGCGCCAGCAGCTTACTCCCGGGACAGGGGGCGGAAGCTTTCTTT. Amino acids: CASSLLPGQGAEAFF.

The chain employs TRBV27 and TRBJ2-4; 7 positions agree with TRBD2. The J call is in doubt because the DNA end fits TRBJ2-7 better. Germline CDR1 and CDR2: MNHEY and SMNVEV (reference sequence). The CDR3 consists of 13 residues. The DNA of the CDR3 is TGTGCCAGCAGTTTATTTGCGGGGGACGAGCAGTACTTC. Translation gives CASSLFAGDEQYF.

This sequence joins TRBV5-5 and TRBJ1-5; D may be TRBD1 (5 bases). The CDR3 has 17 amino acids. Germline CDR1 SGHKS, CDR2 YYEKEE (reference sequence). V dropped 2 bases and J dropped 1 base, with 16 bases sitting between them. The CDR3 DNA reads as TGTGCCAGCAGCTTTTGGGGCCTCGGGCCCAGCAATCAGCCCCAGCATTTT. Encoded protein: CASSFWGLGPSNQPQHF. The full variable domain, completed using reference TRBV5-5 and TRBJ1-5, is DAGVTQSPTHLIKTRGQQVTLRCSPISGHKSVSWYQQVLGQGPQFIFQYYEKEERGRGNFPDRFSARQFPNYSSELNVNALLLGDSALYLCASSFWGLGPSNQPQHFGDGTRLSIL.

This clonotype was counted a few times. The chain combines TRBV20-1 with TRBJ2-5; D is undetermined. V was pared by 3 bases and J by 4 bases, with 6 bases between. The CDR3 is 11 amino acids. Germline lookup yields CDR1 DFQATT and CDR2 SNEGSKA (reference sequence). In nucleotides, the CDR3 is TGCAGTGCTAGCTTCGGAGAGACCCAGTACTTC. This translates into CSASFGETQYF.

The chain couples TRBV6-8 to TRBJ2-7, with a weak D call TRBD2 (6 bases). The germline V gene encodes CDR1 MNHGY and CDR2 SAAAGT. The CDR3 totals 12 residues. V shed 8 bases and J shed 9 bases, with 17 bases lying between them. The CDR3 loop is CASGGTAGGQYF. CDR3 coding DNA: TGTGCCAGCGGAGGGACCGCCGGCGGGCAGTACTTC.

The rearrangement joins TRBV9 to TRBJ2-7; 11 nucleotides match TRBD2. The CDR3 is 14 residues long. Germline values: CDR1 SGDLS, CDR2 YYNGEE. V was clipped by 3 bases and J by 1 base; unmatched bases: 0. In nucleotides, the CDR3 is TGTGCCAGCAGCGCTAGCGGGAGGTCCTACGAGCAGTACTTC. This encodes CASSASGRSYEQYF.

The chain employs TRBV5-1 and TRBJ1-4, with TRBD1 matching 8 bases. This CDR3 has 14 residues. Trimming cost V 4 bases and J 7 bases; bases outside gene matches: 6. Germline CDR1 and CDR2: SGHRS and YFSETQ. CDR3: CASSGQGRGEKLFF. The CDR3 nucleotides read TGCGCCAGCAGCGGACAGGGCAGGGGTGAAAAACTGTTTTTT.

This chain uses TRBV7-3 with TRBJ2-2, with D maybe TRBD2 (5 bases). Germline CDR1 is SGHTA and CDR2 is FQGTGA. This CDR3 has 13 amino acids. Trimming removed 5 bases at V and 7 bases at J, with 11 bases between. CDR3 bases: TGTGCCAGCAGCCCGGGAAACCACGGGGAGCTGTTTTTT. This gives the protein CASSPGNHGELFF.

The rearrangement uses TRBV7-2 and TRBJ2-3; 9 positions match TRBD2. CDR3 length: 15 amino acids. Trimming cost V 3 bases and J 4 bases; bases outside gene matches: 5. Germline lookup yields CDR1 SGHTA and CDR2 FQGNSA. The CDR3 here is CASSLDSGGADTQYF. In DNA form, the CDR3 reads TGTGCCAGCAGCTTGGATAGCGGGGGAGCAGATACGCAGTATTTT.

There are many counts of this clonotype. V gene TRBV11-1 combines with J gene TRBJ2-3; a possible D gene is TRBD2 (6 bases). V lost 5 bases and J 6 bases, leaving 12 bases between the germline ends. The CDR3 runs to 13 residues. Per the germline V gene, CDR1 is SGHAT and CDR2 is FQDESV (reference sequence). Here the CDR3 DNA reads TGTGCCAGCAGCCAGACGGGAGAGGATACGCAGTATTTT. Its protein is CASSQTGEDTQYF.

This clonotype showed up just a few times. The gene calls are TRBV2 and TRBJ2-7, with D uncertain. The CDR3 spans 13 residues. V was trimmed by 2 bases and J by 4 bases, leaving 9 bases between them. The V gene's germline CDR1 is SNHLY and CDR2 FYNNEI. The DNA for the CDR3 is TGTGCCAGCAGTGAATTTCTGGGTTACGAGCAGTACTTC. This codes for CASSEFLGYEQYF.

The V call is TRBV10-3, the J call TRBJ1-1; tentatively, D is TRBD1 (5 bases). The germline V gene has CDR1 ENHRY and CDR2 SYGVKD. CDR3 size: 15 residues. V lost 0 bases, J lost 0 bases, and 8 bases lay in between. The CDR3 reads CAISESGAMNTEAFF. The DNA of the CDR3 is TGTGCCATCAGTGAGTCCGGGGCCATGAACACTGAAGCTTTCTTT.

This clonotype turned up a few times. This chain uses TRBV7-9 with TRBJ1-1, with D possibly matching TRBD1 (5 bases). Trimming removed 2 bases at V and 3 bases at J, with 16 bases between. CDR3 size: 16 residues. In germline, CDR1 is SEHNR, CDR2 FQNEAQ (reference sequence). CDR3 nucleotide sequence: TGTGCCAGCAGCTTAAGTAGCAGGGCGGTGTACACTGAAGCTTTCTTT. Amino acid sequence: CASSLSSRAVYTEAFF.

This clonotype has just a few counts. The chain has TRBV2 and TRBJ2-1, with 7 bases that match TRBD1. The CDR3 spans 13 residues. The germline V gene has CDR1 SNHLY and CDR2 FYNNEI. The V segment lost 3 bases and the J segment 7 bases; nucleotides outside the gene matches: 3. In nucleotides, the CDR3 is TGTGCCAGCAGTGAGGGACAGATTAATGAGCAGTTCTTC. It yields the protein CASSEGQINEQFF.

The genes are TRBV6-1 and TRBJ2-1, with D possibly being TRBD2 (5 bases). Germline V gene sequence: CDR1 MNHNS, CDR2 SASEGT. Trimming shortened V by 11 bases and J by 5 bases, and 10 bases separated the two germline ends. The CDR3 runs to 11 residues. CDR3 DNA sequence: TGTGCCGGACGGAGGAACAATGAGCAGTTCTTC. Translated: CAGRRNNEQFF.

This clonotype was counted at least ten times. V usage is TRBV4-3 and J usage is TRBJ2-5; 9 nucleotides agree with TRBD1. The length of the CDR3 is 15 residues. Germline CDR1 LGHNA, CDR2 YSLEER. V shed 2 bases, J shed 5 bases, and the junction held 6 bases outside the gene matches. The DNA of the CDR3 is TGCGCCAGCAGCCAATCGGGACAGGGACGCGAGACCCAGTACTTC. This codes for CASSQSGQGRETQYF.

In this sample, this clonotype turned up a few times. The chain uses TRBV7-3 and TRBJ2-7; D might be TRBD1 or TRBD2, each matching 5 bases. This CDR3 region has 13 residues. Looked up from germline, CDR1 is SGHTA and CDR2 is FQGTGA. V shed 3 bases and J shed 6 bases, with 12 bases lying between them. The CDR3 DNA follows: TGTGCCAGCAGCTTGGGCAGGGAGCGCGAGCAGTACTTC. Its protein is CASSLGREREQYF.

The J gene is TRBJ2-1, the V gene TRBV2; 12 bases are shared with TRBD2. The ends lost 7 bases at V and 4 bases at J; junction bases unmatched: 23. This CDR3 is 21 amino acids long. Germline CDR1 SNHLY, CDR2 FYNNEI. The CDR3: CASTRTSGVFPTGGRYNEQFF. CDR3 nucleotides: TGTGCCAGCACCCGGACTAGCGGGGTTTTCCCAACAGGAGGGAGGTACAATGAGCAGTTCTTC.

V gene TRBV20-1 combines with J gene TRBJ2-1; D may be TRBD2 (6 bases). This CDR3 contains 15 residues. The V and J ends lost 1 base and 8 bases respectively, with 18 bases between them. From germline, CDR1 is DFQATT and CDR2 SNEGSKA (reference sequence). The CDR3 loop is CSARGREYGRDEQFF. As DNA, the CDR3 is TGCAGTGCTAGAGGCCGGGAGTATGGGAGAGATGAGCAGTTCTTC.

This clonotype appeared a few times. This rearrangement joins TRBV29-1 to TRBJ2-1; 12 bases are a match to TRBD2. The CDR3 covers 14 residues. The germline V gene encodes CDR1 SQVTM and CDR2 ANQGSEA. V shed 7 bases and J 7 bases; nucleotides not matched to a gene: 8. CDR3 region: CSAVKTSGRNEQFF. For the CDR3, the DNA is TGCAGCGCAGTAAAGACTAGCGGGAGAAATGAGCAGTTCTTC.

The chain is built from TRBV7-2 and TRBJ1-2; 7 nucleotides match TRBD1. Germline-derived CDR1 and CDR2 are SGHTA and FQGNSA. The ends lost 3 bases at V and 7 bases at J; junction bases unmatched: 8. This CDR3 has 14 amino acids. CDR3: CASSFQGGGGGYTF. For the CDR3, the DNA is TGTGCCAGCAGCTTTCAAGGAGGGGGCGGTGGCTACACCTTC.

This clonotype has just a few counts. The chain recombines TRBV6-5 with TRBJ2-7; 7 bases map to TRBD1. V lost 6 bases and J lost 5; bases outside the gene matches: 7. CDR3 length equals 13 residues. Looked up from germline, CDR1 is MNHEY and CDR2 is SVGAGI. The CDR3 DNA reads as TGTGCCAGCAGGGATACAGGGGTCAACGAGCAGTACTTC. Protein product: CASRDTGVNEQYF.

This clonotype was observed a few times. The chain joins TRBV20-1 to TRBJ2-7, with D possibly matching TRBD2 (5 bases). V was pared by 0 bases and J by 1 base, with 25 bases between. This CDR3 has 19 residues. From germline, CDR1 is DFQATT and CDR2 SNEGSKA (reference sequence). The CDR3 bases are TGCAGTGCTAGAGATCACACTAGTGGACCGGTCCCGAGATCCTACGAGCAGTACTTC. Protein sequence: CSARDHTSGPVPRSYEQYF.

CDR3 sequence: CASSLGSTEAFF. The DNA for the CDR3 is TGCGCCAGCAGCTTGGGCAGTACCGAAGCTTTCTTT. The chain has TRBV5-1 and TRBJ1-1; unclear D gene. Per the germline V gene, CDR1 is SGHRS and CDR2 is YFSETQ. The CDR3 runs to 12 residues. The ends were cut back, 0 bases at V and 8 bases at J, with 8 bases in the middle.

This sequence joins TRBV12-3 or TRBV12-4 and TRBJ2-5, with D maybe TRBD1 (5 bases). CDR3 length: 13 amino acids. V was clipped by 6 bases and J by 11 bases, with 19 bases between them. The CDR3 nucleotides read TGTGCCAGCAGCTCACAGGACCGTACGTGGCAGTACTTC. Translated: CASSSQDRTWQYF.

The rearrangement joins TRBV9 to TRBJ2-5; 7 bases line up with TRBD1. The CDR3 has 15 residues. CDR1 and CDR2 from the germline V gene are SGDLS and YYNGEE. J gave up 3 bases and V 4 bases, and 9 bases lay outside the gene matches. In nucleotides, the CDR3 is TGTGCCAGCAGCCTATTACCCGGGACAGAAGAGACCCAGTACTTC. Translating it yields CASSLLPGTEETQYF.